This paragraph covers one T cell receptor beta chain sequence. The antigen remains undetermined. The data belong to a study of shared clonotypes between healthy human individuals. In the study overall: CD4 naive and memory got three plates each, CD8 naive two, CD8 memory one.

Study-wide results and limits: For naive CD4 cells, around 5.1% of clonotypes were shared across a handful of donors.

Trimming shortened V by 5 bases and J by 4 bases, and 11 bases separated the two germline ends. Germline loops: CDR1 LNHDA, CDR2 SQIVND (reference sequence). CDR3 length: 13 amino acids. For every subset, genomic DNA was evenly distributed across several immunoSEQ plates. Authors' processing steps: Filtering differed since immunoSEQ provided only junctions, with no quality scores. Profiled with immunoSEQ multiplex PCR; TCRdb holds only in-frame clones, not every one. Clone size and the V and J calls come from that table; the DNA yielded D and trimming. The sample has about 730,000 clones; just under 75% are singletons.

Sequenced: memory CD4+ T cells sorted from blood. Documented subset: CD45RA-negative fraction. This sequence originates from a woman aged 25-40 years in good health. J is TRBJ2-5 and V is TRBV19; D unresolved. CDR3 region: CASSPTLGETQYF. The DNA for the CDR3 is TGTGCCAGTAGTCCTACTTTAGGAGAGACCCAGTACTTC.